This T cell receptor beta chain emerged from a study of identical twins. Trimming shortened V by 1 base and J by 5 bases, and 14 bases separated the two germline ends. The CDR3 has 15 amino acids. In germline, CDR1 is LNHNV, CDR2 YYDKDF (reference sequence). TCRdb reprocessed the 5' RACE reads via MiXCR and lists one record per CDR3 protein. The data show 400,000 to 650,000 distinct CDR3 sequences, with 20% to 25% seen just once and about 0.91% held by the top ten. The sample holds a few counts of this clonotype. This sample also belongs to another study, concerning T cells expressing NK-cell markers.

The clonotype was recovered from a woman aged 18 to 35 in good health. The chain links TRBV15 to TRBJ2-5; maybe TRBD2 (5 bases). Sequences were obtained from CD4+ T cells sorted from blood. Here the CDR3 DNA reads TGTGCCACCAGCAGAGCGGGGTCTGGCGTGGAGACCCAGTACTTC. It yields the protein CATSRAGSGVETQYF.